Presented here are 17 T cell receptor beta chains from one specimen sequenced in a study of T-cell reconstitution after alpha-beta-depleted transplantation in children. The authors prepared the TCRbeta library with unique molecular identifiers. One entry per CDR3 protein, called by TCRdb with MiXCR from the PCR reads. The sample has about 98,000 distinct CDR3 sequences; around a quarter are singletons. Sequences were derived from PBMCs, sampled before TCRalphabeta/CD19-depleted stem cell transplant. The receptors were sampled from a boy between 2 and 10 years old with acute lymphoblastic leukemia, due to receive a stem cell transplant.

V is TRBV4-1 and J is TRBJ2-5; the D is unclear. With 1 base removed from V and 5 bases from J, the gap between germline ends came to 8 bases. The CDR3 extends over 13 amino acids. Germline CDR1 is MGHRA and CDR2 is YSYEKL. CDR3 region: CASSQVRAETQYF. The CDR3, as DNA: TGCGCCAGCAGCCAAGTGAGAGCCGAGACCCAGTACTTC.

V gene TRBV6-5 combines with J gene TRBJ2-7, with a possible D match to TRBD1 (6 bases). Germline CDR1 MNHEY, CDR2 SVGAGI. This CDR3 has 13 residues. Trimming left V 2 bases short and J 6 bases short, with 11 bases between. CDR3 sequence: CASSYLLTGEQYF. The DNA of the CDR3 is TGTGCCAGCAGTTACCTCTTGACAGGCGAGCAGTACTTC.

The chain has TRBV20-1 and TRBJ2-2, with a possible D match to TRBD2 (5 bases). This CDR3 is 14 amino acids long. Per germline, CDR1 DFQATT and CDR2 SNEGSKA (reference sequence). V was shortened by 6 bases and J by 5 bases, with 16 bases between the two germline ends. The CDR3 protein is CSATRRGLTGELFF. The CDR3 nucleotides are TGCAGTGCCACCCGTCGGGGATTGACCGGGGAGCTGTTTTTT.

V gene TRBV7-2 combines with J gene TRBJ2-1; D is perhaps TRBD2 (6 bases). From germline, CDR1 is SGHTA and CDR2 FQGNSA. This CDR3 has 16 amino acids. V was clipped by 3 bases and J by 1 base, with 13 bases between them. This chain's CDR3 is CASSLTGAPSYNEQFF. CDR3 sequence (DNA): TGTGCCAGCAGCTTGACGGGAGCCCCTTCCTACAATGAGCAGTTCTTC.

This chain uses TRBV4-1 with TRBJ1-3; no definite D call. The CDR3 loop spans 16 amino acids. Germline V gene lookup returns CDR1 MGHRA and CDR2 YSYEKL. The V and J ends lost 0 bases and 0 bases respectively, with 9 bases between them. Here the CDR3 DNA reads TGCGCCAGCAGCCAAGAAAAGGGATACTCTGGAAACACCATATATTTT. Its protein is CASSQEKGYSGNTIYF.

This sequence joins TRBV5-1 and TRBJ2-5; D uncertain. The CDR3 covers 16 residues. The germline CDR1 and CDR2 sequences are SGHRS and YFSETQ. Trimming took off 0 bases at V and 3 bases at J, with 15 bases between the two ends. The CDR3 DNA reads TGCGCCAGCAGCTTGGACGGTTTCAGGCCAAAAGAGACCCAGTACTTC. Encoded protein: CASSLDGFRPKETQYF.

The rearrangement uses TRBV4-3 and TRBJ1-1; D uncertain. CDR1 is LGHNA and CDR2 is YSLEER in the germline V gene. Trimming left V 5 bases short and J 2 bases short, with 9 bases between. This CDR3 has 13 residues. In DNA, the CDR3 is TGCGCCAGCAGCTCGACACAAAACACTGAAGCTTTCTTT. Translating gives CASSSTQNTEAFF.

This clonotype has only a few counts. V usage is TRBV20-1 and J usage is TRBJ2-1; tentative D call: TRBD2 (6 bases). Between the trimmed V and J ends, which lost 7 bases and 5 bases, there was a span of 15 bases. Germline CDR1 reads DFQATT; CDR2 reads SNEGSKA (reference sequence). The CDR3 is 13 amino acids. CDR3 protein: CSDGGARNNEQFF. CDR3 DNA: TGCAGTGACGGAGGGGCGCGCAACAATGAGCAGTTCTTC.

The rearrangement uses TRBV6-2 or TRBV6-3 and TRBJ2-7; 7 nucleotides match TRBD2. Unmatched junction bases numbered 6, after V lost 5 bases and J lost 2 bases. Germline V CDR1 and CDR2: MNHEY, SVGEGT. This CDR3 is 14 amino acids long. CDR3: CASSDPGGPYEQYF. The CDR3 DNA follows: TGTGCCAGCAGTGATCCGGGGGGACCCTACGAGCAGTACTTC.

This clonotype turned up a few times. The chain has TRBV19 and TRBJ2-7; no reliable D call. The CDR3 runs to 14 residues. The V end was cut by 5 bases, the J end by 3 bases, with 14 bases between. CDR1 and CDR2 (germline): LNHDA, SQIVND (reference sequence). DNA for the CDR3: TGTGCCAGTAGTCAGACTCCAGGCAGCTACGAGCAGTACTTC. Its protein is CASSQTPGSYEQYF.

The chain uses TRBV20-1 and TRBJ1-4; D is undetermined. This CDR3 spans 15 amino acids. CDR1 DFQATT and CDR2 SNEGSKA come from the germline V gene (reference sequence). The V gene lost 4 bases and the J gene lost 0 bases, with 12 bases spanning the gap. The CDR3 sequence is CSAIPGSATNEKLFF. CDR3 in DNA: TGCAGTGCTATCCCTGGGTCTGCAACTAATGAAAAACTGTTTTTT.

The gene calls are TRBV5-4 and TRBJ2-7; TRBD1 might be the D (5 bases). The CDR3 runs to 16 residues. The V gene's germline CDR1 is SGHNT and CDR2 YYREEE (reference sequence). The V gene lost 4 bases and the J gene lost 7 bases, with 24 bases spanning the gap. Here the CDR3 DNA reads TGTGCCAGCAGCAGCCTTTCCGCACAGGCGTTAGGGGAGCAGTACTTC. Translation gives CASSSLSAQALGEQYF.

The rearrangement joins TRBV29-1 to TRBJ2-2; D unresolved. V dropped 4 bases and J dropped 5 bases, with 11 bases sitting between them. This CDR3 has 13 residues. CDR1 and CDR2 (germline): SQVTM, ANQGSEA. CDR3 in DNA: TGCAGCGTTGGAGGCAGTCGAACCGGGGAGCTGTTTTTT. This encodes CSVGGSRTGELFF.

The table lists this clonotype with a few counts. The rearrangement joins TRBV5-1 to TRBJ2-1; weak D call: TRBD1 (5 bases). V was shortened by 0 bases and J by 8 bases, with 12 bases between the two germline ends. Germline CDR1 SGHRS, CDR2 YFSETQ. The length of the CDR3 is 14 residues. The CDR3 sequence is CASSLAGRVDEQFF. CDR3 nucleotides: TGCGCCAGCAGCTTGGCCGGCAGGGTCGATGAGCAGTTCTTC.

This clonotype has only a few counts. The V call is TRBV20-1, the J call TRBJ1-1, with 7 nucleotides matching TRBD1. This CDR3 is built from 13 residues. Losses at the gene ends were 8 bases for V and 4 bases for J; bases not matched to a gene: 10. Germline V lookup: CDR1 DFQATT, CDR2 SNEGSKA (reference sequence). In DNA, the CDR3 is TGCAGTACAAAGGGGACAGCGTTCACTGAAGCTTTCTTT. This gives the protein CSTKGTAFTEAFF.

This clonotype was seen only a few times. The rearrangement uses TRBV7-9 and TRBJ1-2; D may be TRBD1 (5 bases). V was pared by 1 base and J by 7 bases, with 13 bases between. The CDR3 length is 14 residues. The V gene's germline CDR1 is SEHNR and CDR2 FQNEAQ (reference sequence). Written as DNA, the CDR3 is TGTGCCAGCAGCTTAGGGGACGCAGGCGGTGGCTACACCTTC. Its protein product is CASSLGDAGGGYTF. The full variable domain, rest sourced from reference TRBV7-9 and TRBJ1-2, is DTGVSQNPRHKITKRGQNVTFRCDPISEHNRLYWYRQTLGQGPEFLTYFQNEAQLEKSRLLSDRFSAERPKGSFSTLEIQRTEQGDSAMYLCASSLGDAGGGYTFGSGTRLTVV.

This clonotype was seen only a few times. The V call is TRBV7-9, the J call TRBJ2-7; D is unresolved. Germline values: CDR1 SEHNR, CDR2 FQNEAQ (reference sequence). The ends were cut back, 6 bases at V and 9 bases at J, with 15 bases in the middle. The CDR3 runs 12 residues. The CDR3 nucleotides are TGTGCCAGCAGTCCCCAGAGCACCGCGCAGTACTTC. This gives the protein CASSPQSTAQYF.